The 27 T cell receptor beta chains below were found in one sample sequenced in a study of technical replicates of blood from a handful of donors. Sequencing was performed with immunoSEQ multiplex PCR; in TCRdb, only in-frame clones are kept and a portion is missing. Of 35,000 to 50,000 clones in the sample, approximately 96% were seen once. The sequenced material came from T cells isolated from PBMCs. These TCRs come from a human donor in good health.

This chain links TRBV4-1 with TRBJ1-1; 7 bases map to TRBD1. CDR1 and CDR2 from the germline V gene are MGHRA and YSYEKL. CDR3 length equals 14 residues. With 4 bases clipped from V and 2 bases from J, the junction kept 4 bases outside the gene matches. CDR3: CASSLGTANTEAFF. CDR3 in DNA: TGCGCCAGCAGCCTAGGGACAGCTAACACTGAAGCTTTCTTT.

This sequence joins TRBV29-1 and TRBJ2-7, with TRBD2 matching 8 bases. This CDR3 is built from 13 residues. Per germline, CDR1 SQVTM and CDR2 ANQGSEA. The V and J ends lost 5 bases and 6 bases, in that order; junction bases with no gene match: 9. The CDR3 nucleotides are TGCAGCGTTAAGGGACTAGATATTCCCGAGCAGTACTTC. It translates to CSVKGLDIPEQYF.

This clone was recorded once. The rearrangement links TRBV4-1 to TRBJ2-3; 8 bases match TRBD1. The J segment lost 7 bases and the V segment lost 0 bases, leaving 9 bases of the junction unmatched. The length of the CDR3 is 16 residues. Germline-derived CDR1 and CDR2 are MGHRA and YSYEKL. DNA of the CDR3: TGCGCCAGCAGCCAAGAGTATCCAGGGGGCGCGTATACGCAGTATTTT. This codes for CASSQEYPGGAYTQYF.

The J gene is TRBJ1-4, the V gene TRBV15; D gene unclear. Trimming shortened V by 10 bases and J by 0 bases, and 9 bases separated the two germline ends. The CDR3 has 13 residues. Germline V gives CDR1 LNHNV, CDR2 YYDKDF (reference sequence). The CDR3 protein is CASQRSTNEKLFF. DNA of the CDR3: TGTGCCAGCCAGCGGTCAACTAATGAAAAACTGTTTTTT.

This chain links TRBV11-2 with TRBJ1-1; the D gene is possibly TRBD1 (6 bases). The CDR3 spans 16 residues. Trimming stripped 0 bases from V and 1 base from J, with 12 bases between. Germline V gives CDR1 SGHAT, CDR2 FQNNGV. The CDR3 here is CASSLDFGQSNTEAFF. DNA for the CDR3: TGTGCCAGCAGCTTAGACTTCGGACAGTCGAACACTGAAGCTTTCTTT.

The V call is TRBV5-4, the J call TRBJ1-2; D is possibly TRBD1 (5 bases). The CDR3 sequence is 12 residues long. V lost 0 bases and J lost 9, with 9 bases in between. CDR1 is SGHNT and CDR2 is YYREEE in the germline V gene (reference sequence). The CDR3 sequence is CASSLEGSSYTF. The CDR3 bases are TGTGCCAGCAGCTTGGAGGGGTCGAGCTACACCTTC.

The rearrangement uses TRBV7-2 and TRBJ2-7; D uncertain. The CDR3 length is 12 residues. V gave up 3 bases and J gave up 6 bases, with 9 bases separating them. Germline lookup yields CDR1 SGHTA and CDR2 FQGNSA. The chain's CDR3 is CASSFESAEQYF. CDR3 coding DNA: TGTGCCAGCAGCTTCGAAAGCGCCGAGCAGTACTTC. Drawing the rest from reference TRBV7-2 and TRBJ2-7, the complete variable domain is GAGVSQSPSNKVTEKGKDVELRCDPISGHTALYWYRQSLGQGLEFLIYFQGNSAPDKSGLPSDRFSAERTGGSVSTLTIQRTQQEDSAVYLCASSFESAEQYFGPGTRLTVT.

The chain employs TRBV27 and TRBJ2-7, with 8 bases aligning to TRBD1. V shed 4 bases, J shed 4 bases, and the junction held 6 bases outside the gene matches. This CDR3 is 14 amino acids long. Germline CDR1 MNHEY, CDR2 SMNVEV (reference sequence). The CDR3 spells CASSSRTGTYEQYF. For the CDR3, the DNA is TGTGCCAGCAGTTCCCGGACAGGGACGTACGAGCAGTACTTC.

This chain uses TRBV6-5 with TRBJ2-1; 8 bases are a match to TRBD2. This CDR3 comprises 15 residues. V gave up 6 bases and J gave up 9 bases; unmatched junction bases: 13. CDR1 and CDR2 (germline): MNHEY, SVGAGI. The CDR3 sequence is CASRPSGSALGEQFF. CDR3 coding DNA: TGTGCCAGCAGGCCGAGCGGGAGTGCGCTCGGTGAGCAGTTCTTC.

This chain connects TRBV27 to TRBJ2-5, with D possibly TRBD1 on 6 matching bases. The V gene's germline CDR1 is MNHEY and CDR2 SMNVEV (reference sequence). V dropped 8 bases and J dropped 0 bases, with 7 bases sitting between them. The CDR3 extends over 12 amino acids. CDR3 loop: CASRTDQETQYF. CDR3 sequence (DNA): TGTGCCAGCCGGACAGACCAAGAGACCCAGTACTTC.

The rearrangement joins TRBV10-1 to TRBJ2-1; the D gene is possibly TRBD1 (6 bases). The CDR3 length is 12 residues. The V end was cut by 9 bases, the J end by 8 bases, with 14 bases between. Per germline, CDR1 WNHNN and CDR2 SYGVQD (reference sequence). The CDR3 here is CASSGTRHEQFF. CDR3 nucleotides: TGCGCCAGTTCGGGGACAAGGCATGAGCAGTTCTTC.

This clone appeared a single time. The chain is built from TRBV7-2 and TRBJ2-7, with D possibly matching TRBD1 (5 bases). Trimming removed 5 bases from V and 3 bases from J, with 17 bases in between. From germline, CDR1 is SGHTA and CDR2 FQGNSA. The CDR3 contains 15 residues. The CDR3 DNA reads as TGTGCCAGCAGCCCCGAGACAGTTTCATTCTACGAGCAGTACTTC. Translating it yields CASSPETVSFYEQYF.

The rearrangement uses TRBV10-3 and TRBJ1-3; D gene unclear. The CDR3 is made up of 15 amino acids. Germline V gene data show CDR1 as ENHRY and CDR2 as SYGVKD. Trimming left V 0 bases short and J 8 bases short, with 14 bases between. The CDR3 reads CAISESGFERDTIYF. CDR3 coding DNA: TGTGCCATCAGTGAGTCTGGCTTCGAGAGGGACACCATATATTTT.

This chain links TRBV5-1 with TRBJ2-1, with D possibly being TRBD2 (6 bases). The CDR3 has 14 amino acids. CDR1 is SGHRS, CDR2 YFSETQ, per germline. With 5 bases removed from V and 7 bases from J, the gap between germline ends came to 16 bases. The CDR3 sequence is CASSVTAGLNEQFF. Here the CDR3 DNA reads TGCGCCAGCAGTGTTACGGCGGGATTAAATGAGCAGTTCTTC.

V and J are TRBV20-1 and TRBJ1-1; D gene uncertain. The CDR3 is 11 amino acids. The V gene lost 4 bases and the J gene lost 8 bases, with 11 bases spanning the gap. The germline gives CDR1 DFQATT, CDR2 SNEGSKA (reference sequence). The CDR3 coding sequence is TGCAGTGCTATCATACTAAGGGAAGCTTTCTTT. Its protein is CSAIILREAFF.

The gene calls are TRBV30 and TRBJ2-7; no clear D. Germline CDR1 and CDR2: GTSNPN and SVGIG (reference sequence). This CDR3 has 11 amino acids. V lost 0 bases, J lost 4 bases, and 4 bases lay in between. The CDR3 spells CAWSVLYEQYF. CDR3 sequence (DNA): TGTGCCTGGAGTGTACTGTACGAGCAGTACTTC.

The genes are TRBV7-6 and TRBJ2-2; 10 bases are a match to TRBD2. Germline CDR1 and CDR2: SGHVS and FNYEAQ. This CDR3 is 19 amino acids long. Trimming at V came to 1 base and at J to 2 bases, leaving 10 bases not matched to a gene. The CDR3 nucleotides are TGTGCCAGCAGCTTAGTGTCTAGCGGGAGAGCGGCAAACACCGGGGAGCTGTTTTTT. Encoded protein: CASSLVSSGRAANTGELFF.

The J gene is TRBJ2-5, the V gene TRBV10-2; TRBD2 is a possible D gene (5 bases). Germline loops: CDR1 WSHSY, CDR2 SAAADI. Trimming shortened V by 2 bases and J by 5 bases, and 9 bases separated the two germline ends. The CDR3 runs 13 residues. CDR3 bases: TGCGCCAGCAGTGAGGTTCCGGGGGAGACCCAGTACTTC. Translation gives CASSEVPGETQYF.

The V call is TRBV4-3, the J call TRBJ2-7; 8 bases line up with TRBD1. Unmatched junction bases numbered 0, after V lost 0 bases and J lost 2 bases. The CDR3 is made up of 14 amino acids. Per germline, CDR1 LGHNA and CDR2 YSLEER. DNA for the CDR3: TGCGCCAGCAGCCAAGACAGGGGGCCCTACGAGCAGTACTTC. This gives the protein CASSQDRGPYEQYF.

The CDR3 spells CASSAIGLAGLETQYF. CDR3 in DNA: TGCGCCAGCAGCGCTATAGGACTAGCGGGATTAGAGACCCAGTACTTC. The V gene is TRBV5-1, the J gene TRBJ2-5; 12 bases align to TRBD2. With V trimmed by 4 bases and J by 4 bases, 8 bases remained unmatched. The CDR3 extends over 16 amino acids. In germline, CDR1 is SGHRS, CDR2 YFSETQ.

The chain employs TRBV2 and TRBJ2-1, with 10 bases that match TRBD2. Unmatched junction bases numbered 12, after V lost 7 bases and J lost 12 bases. Germline V gene data show CDR1 as SNHLY and CDR2 as FYNNEI. The CDR3 runs 14 residues. For the CDR3, the DNA is TGTGCCAGCATGGGTGGCGCTAGCGGGAGAGGGCAGTTCTTC. It specifies CASMGGASGRGQFF.

V and J are TRBV28 and TRBJ2-7; D not resolved. V was cut by 3 bases and J by 4 bases, with 7 bases left in between. Germline values: CDR1 MDHEN, CDR2 SYDVKM. This CDR3 is 12 amino acids long. CDR3 loop: CASSFSGYEQYF. As DNA, the CDR3 is TGTGCCAGCAGTTTTTCAGGATACGAGCAGTACTTC.

The chain uses TRBV7-9 and TRBJ1-2, with D possibly being TRBD1 (6 bases). Looked up from germline, CDR1 is SEHNR and CDR2 is FQNEAQ (reference sequence). Trimming cost V 1 base and J 4 bases, with 16 bases left between them. The CDR3 is 16 amino acids. DNA for the CDR3: TGTGCCAGCAGCTTAGGTTTGACAGGAGCTTCCTATGGCTACACCTTC. As protein: CASSLGLTGASYGYTF.

There are a few counts of this clone. The rearrangement uses TRBV5-1 and TRBJ2-7; a weak D match, TRBD2 (6 bases). V was clipped by 0 bases and J by 1 base, with 17 bases between them. The CDR3 is 17 residues long. In germline, CDR1 is SGHRS, CDR2 YFSETQ. The CDR3, as DNA: TGCGCCAGCAGCTTGGCCTATGGTAGCGGAATATCCTACGAGCAGTACTTC. This sequence encodes CASSLAYGSGISYEQYF.

The J gene is TRBJ1-5, the V gene TRBV2, with a weak D call TRBD1 (6 bases). Germline lookup yields CDR1 SNHLY and CDR2 FYNNEI. Trimming removed 6 bases from V and 7 bases from J, with 13 bases in between. The CDR3 totals 13 residues. Here the CDR3 reads CASRHRVGQPQHF. The CDR3 DNA reads TGTGCCAGCAGACACAGGGTGGGGCAGCCCCAGCATTTT.

The gene calls are TRBV28 and TRBJ2-5; 13 nucleotides align to TRBD2. This CDR3 has 18 residues. Germline loops: CDR1 MDHEN, CDR2 SYDVKM. V lost 1 base to trimming and J lost 4 bases; unmatched junction nucleotides: 9. CDR3 DNA: TGTGCCAGCAGTTTATTCCTGACCGGACTAGCGGGAGTAGAGACCCAGTACTTC. Its protein is CASSLFLTGLAGVETQYF.

This clone was recorded only once. The genes are TRBV2 and TRBJ2-1; 11 positions agree with TRBD2. Germline V CDR1 and CDR2: SNHLY, FYNNEI. J gave up 9 bases and V 3 bases, and 13 bases lay outside the gene matches. CDR3 length equals 17 residues. This CDR3 is CASSDPLLAGGSREQFF. CDR3 in DNA: TGTGCCAGCAGTGACCCTCTCCTAGCGGGAGGTTCGCGTGAGCAGTTCTTC.